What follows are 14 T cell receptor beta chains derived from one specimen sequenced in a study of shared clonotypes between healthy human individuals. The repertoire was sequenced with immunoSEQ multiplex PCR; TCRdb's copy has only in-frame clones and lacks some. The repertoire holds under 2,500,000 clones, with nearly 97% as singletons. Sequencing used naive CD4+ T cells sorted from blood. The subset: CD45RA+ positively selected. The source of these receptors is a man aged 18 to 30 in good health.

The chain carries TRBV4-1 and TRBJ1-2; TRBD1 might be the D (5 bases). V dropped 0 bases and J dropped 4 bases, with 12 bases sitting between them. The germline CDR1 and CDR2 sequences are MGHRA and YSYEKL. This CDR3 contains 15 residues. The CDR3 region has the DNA TGCGCCAGCAGCCAAGATGTGGGGACTCCCTATGGCTACACCTTC. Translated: CASSQDVGTPYGYTF.

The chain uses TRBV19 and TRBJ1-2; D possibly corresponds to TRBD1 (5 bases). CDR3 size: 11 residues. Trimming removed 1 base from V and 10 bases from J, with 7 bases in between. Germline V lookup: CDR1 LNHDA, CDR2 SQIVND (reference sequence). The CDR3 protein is CASSIVGAYTF. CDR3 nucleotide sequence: TGTGCCAGTAGTATAGTCGGGGCCTACACCTTC. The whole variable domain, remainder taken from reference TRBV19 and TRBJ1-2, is DGGITQSPKYLFRKEGQNVTLSCEQNLNHDAMYWYRQDPGQGLRLIYYSQIVNDFQKGDIAEGYSVSREKKESFPLTVTSAQKNPTAFYLCASSIVGAYTFGSGTRLTVV.

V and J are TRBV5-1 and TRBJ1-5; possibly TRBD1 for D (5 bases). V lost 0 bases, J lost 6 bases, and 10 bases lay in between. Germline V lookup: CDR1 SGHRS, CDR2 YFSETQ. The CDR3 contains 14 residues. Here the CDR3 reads CASSLVGGGQPQHF. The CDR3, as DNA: TGCGCCAGCAGCTTGGTTGGGGGAGGTCAGCCCCAGCATTTT.

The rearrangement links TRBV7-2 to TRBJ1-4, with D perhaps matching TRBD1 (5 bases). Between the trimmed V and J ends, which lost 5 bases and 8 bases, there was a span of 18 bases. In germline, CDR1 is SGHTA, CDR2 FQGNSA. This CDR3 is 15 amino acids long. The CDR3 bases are TGTGCCAGCAGCCCCTGGGGCGGGACGTACGAAAAACTGTTTTTT. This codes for CASSPWGGTYEKLFF. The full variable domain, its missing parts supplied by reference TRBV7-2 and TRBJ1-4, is GAGVSQSPSNKVTEKGKDVELRCDPISGHTALYWYRQSLGQGLEFLIYFQGNSAPDKSGLPSDRFSAERTGGSVSTLTIQRTQQEDSAVYLCASSPWGGTYEKLFFGSGTQLSVL.

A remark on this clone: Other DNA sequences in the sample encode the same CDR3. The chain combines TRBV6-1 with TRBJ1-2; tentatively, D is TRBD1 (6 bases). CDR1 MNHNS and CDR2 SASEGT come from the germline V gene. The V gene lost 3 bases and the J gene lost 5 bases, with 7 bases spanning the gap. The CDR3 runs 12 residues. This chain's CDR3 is CASSDRGYGYTF. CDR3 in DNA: TGTGCCAGCAGTGACAGGGGATATGGCTACACCTTC.

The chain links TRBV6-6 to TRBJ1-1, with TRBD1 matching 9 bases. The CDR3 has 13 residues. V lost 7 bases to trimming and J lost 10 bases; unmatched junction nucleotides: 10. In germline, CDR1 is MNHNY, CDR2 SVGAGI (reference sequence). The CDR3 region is CASTYRGRTAAFF. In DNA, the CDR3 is TGTGCCAGCACCTACAGGGGGCGCACGGCAGCTTTCTTT.

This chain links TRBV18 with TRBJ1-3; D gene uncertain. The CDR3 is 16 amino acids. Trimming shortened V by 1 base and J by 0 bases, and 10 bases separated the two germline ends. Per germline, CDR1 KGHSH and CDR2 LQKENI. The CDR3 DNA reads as TGTGCCAGCTCACCACTTGACATGAGCTCTGGAAACACCATATATTTT. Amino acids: CASSPLDMSSGNTIYF.

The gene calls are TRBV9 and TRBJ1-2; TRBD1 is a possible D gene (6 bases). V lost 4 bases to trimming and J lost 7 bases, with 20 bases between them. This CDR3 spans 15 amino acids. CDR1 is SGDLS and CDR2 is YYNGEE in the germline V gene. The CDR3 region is CASSKSGQGSGGYTF. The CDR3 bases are TGTGCCAGCAGCAAGAGCGGGCAGGGGAGTGGTGGCTACACCTTC.

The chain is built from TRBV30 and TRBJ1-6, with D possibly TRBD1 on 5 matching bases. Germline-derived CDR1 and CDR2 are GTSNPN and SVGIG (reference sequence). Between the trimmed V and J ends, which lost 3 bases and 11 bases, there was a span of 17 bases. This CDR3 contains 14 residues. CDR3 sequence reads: CAWRGDVSLAPLHF. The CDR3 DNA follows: TGTGCCTGGAGGGGGGACGTAAGTCTAGCACCCCTCCACTTT.

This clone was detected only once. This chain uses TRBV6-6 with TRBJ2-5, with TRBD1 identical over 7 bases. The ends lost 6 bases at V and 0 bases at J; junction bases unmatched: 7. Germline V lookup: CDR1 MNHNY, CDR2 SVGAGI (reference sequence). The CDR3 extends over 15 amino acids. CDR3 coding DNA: TGTGCCAGCAGAAGTGGGGGACAGAACCAAGAGACCCAGTACTTC. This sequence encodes CASRSGGQNQETQYF.

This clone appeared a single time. In DNA, the CDR3 is TGTGCCTGGAGTGCGGGACTAGCGGGGGGCCGGGATGAGCAGTTCTTC. Encoded protein: CAWSAGLAGGRDEQFF. V usage is TRBV30 and J usage is TRBJ2-1; 15 bases line up with TRBD2. Germline V lookup: CDR1 GTSNPN, CDR2 SVGIG (reference sequence). The V and J ends lost 1 base and 8 bases, in that order; junction bases with no gene match: 6. The CDR3 runs 16 residues.

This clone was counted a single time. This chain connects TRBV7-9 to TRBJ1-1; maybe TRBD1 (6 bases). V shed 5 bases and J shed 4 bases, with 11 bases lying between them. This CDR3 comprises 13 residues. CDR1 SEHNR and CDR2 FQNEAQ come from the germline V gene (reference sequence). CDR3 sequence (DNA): TGTGCCAGCAGCCGAACAGGGTTCACTGAAGCTTTCTTT. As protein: CASSRTGFTEAFF.

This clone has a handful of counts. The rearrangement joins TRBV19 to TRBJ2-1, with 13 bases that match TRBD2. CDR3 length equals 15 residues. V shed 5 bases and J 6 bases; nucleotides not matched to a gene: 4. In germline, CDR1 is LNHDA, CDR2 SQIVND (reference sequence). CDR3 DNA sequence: TGTGCCAGTAGTGTAACTAGCGGGAGGGGCAATGAGCAGTTCTTC. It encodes CASSVTSGRGNEQFF.

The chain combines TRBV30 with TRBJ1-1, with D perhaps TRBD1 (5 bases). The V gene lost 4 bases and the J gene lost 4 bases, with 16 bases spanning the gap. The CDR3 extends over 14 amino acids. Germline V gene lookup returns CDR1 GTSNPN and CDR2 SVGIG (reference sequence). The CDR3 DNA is TGTGCCTGGACCCCGGACATGAGGTCCACTGAAGCTTTCTTT. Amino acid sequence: CAWTPDMRSTEAFF.